Presented here are 4 T cell receptor beta chains from one specimen sequenced in a study of shared clonotypes between healthy human individuals. Generated by immunoSEQ multiplex PCR, the TCRdb table keeps only in-frame clones and is missing some. The sample lists some 200,000 clones; 66% were seen once. The material sequenced was memory CD4+ T cells sorted from blood. The subset is: CD45RA-negative fraction. Every receptor here comes from a young man in good health.

This CDR3 is CASSPRADAAYEQYF. The CDR3 DNA follows: TGTGCCAGCAGCCCCCGAGCGGACGCCGCCTACGAGCAGTACTTC. The chain carries TRBV9 and TRBJ2-7; tentative D call: TRBD2 (5 bases). Trimming took 4 bases from V and 2 from J, leaving 16 bases between them. The CDR3 contains 15 residues. The germline V gene has CDR1 SGDLS and CDR2 YYNGEE.

The rearrangement joins TRBV5-5 to TRBJ2-3, with no clear D. V was cut by 2 bases and J by 2 bases, with 18 bases left in between. The CDR3 runs to 17 residues. Germline CDR1 reads SGHKS; CDR2 reads YYEKEE (reference sequence). DNA of the CDR3: TGTGCCAGCAGCTTTAGTTCTCAGCGAGCGCTCACAGATACGCAGTATTTT. Translation: CASSFSSQRALTDTQYF.

This clone was picked up one time. The rearrangement joins TRBV7-2 to TRBJ1-2; 11 bases are shared with TRBD1. This CDR3 is 13 amino acids long. The V segment lost 5 bases and the J segment 9 bases; nucleotides outside the gene matches: 5. Germline CDR1 is SGHTA and CDR2 is FQGNSA. The CDR3 loop reads CASSPGTGGSYTF. In nucleotides, the CDR3 is TGTGCCAGCAGCCCCGGGACAGGGGGGAGCTACACCTTC.

The V and J genes are TRBV10-2 and TRBJ1-5, with D unclear. The V end lost 0 bases, the J end lost 4 bases, and 16 bases lay between the germline ends. This CDR3 is built from 17 residues. From germline, CDR1 is WSHSY and CDR2 SAAADI. The CDR3: CASSESFGLTGNQPQHF. The CDR3 coding sequence is TGCGCCAGCAGTGAGTCCTTTGGGTTGACGGGGAATCAGCCCCAGCATTTT.